This T cell receptor (beta chain) was found in a study of spatial heterogeneity in lung cancer. The time point: sample taken at primary tumor resection. Trimming took 6 bases from V and 1 from J; bases not matched to a gene: 4. The germline V gene has CDR1 SQVTM and CDR2 ANQGSEA. The CDR3 consists of 15 residues. TCRdb passed the 5' RACE reads through MiXCR, listing each CDR3 protein once. In the table there are just under 95,000 distinct CDR3 sequences, about 12% of which are singletons. The sequence came from a male donor with early-stage non-small cell lung cancer. The rearrangement joins TRBV29-1 to TRBJ2-2; 11 nucleotides match TRBD1. The sequenced sample was PBMCs, obtained at surgery. CDR3 nucleotides: TGCAGCGTGGACAGGGGGCCGGAGAACACCGGGGAGCTGTTTTTT. Its translation: CSVDRGPENTGELFF.